Following are 5 T cell receptor beta chains from one sample sequenced in a study of blood T cell repertoires in COVID-19. TCRdb's copy holds only in-frame clones and misses some; the assay was immunoSEQ multiplex PCR. In the table there are 73,000 or so clones, more than 85% of which are singletons. The sample taken for sequencing was peripheral blood. All receptors derive from a human donor with active COVID-19. The donor label of this sample is uncertain.

This clone was recorded only once. V gene TRBV18 combines with J gene TRBJ2-5; TRBD1 matches at 7 bases. V shed 6 bases and J 5 bases; nucleotides not matched to a gene: 12. Germline V gene data show CDR1 as KGHSH and CDR2 as LQKENI. The CDR3 is 15 residues long. CDR3 DNA: TGTGCCAGCTCTCCCCCGACAGGGCTGGGGGAGACCCAGTACTTC. The encoded protein is CASSPPTGLGETQYF.

This chain links TRBV5-1 with TRBJ2-7; D uncertain. The CDR3 is 15 amino acids. The germline gives CDR1 SGHRS, CDR2 YFSETQ. The ends were cut back, 4 bases at V and 2 bases at J, with 16 bases in the middle. The DNA for the CDR3 is TGCGCCAGCAGCAGCGATTGGGTGCACCCCTACGAGCAGTACTTC. It translates to CASSSDWVHPYEQYF.

The chain joins TRBV6-2 or TRBV6-3 to TRBJ2-3; 8 bases agree with TRBD1. This CDR3 comprises 16 residues. The germline gives CDR1 MNHEY, CDR2 SVGEGT. V lost 4 bases, J lost 4 bases, and 10 bases stayed unmatched. The CDR3 sequence: CASSSQAGGSPDTQYF. CDR3 DNA: TGTGCCAGCAGTTCCCAGGCAGGGGGCTCTCCAGATACGCAGTATTTT.

V usage is TRBV27 and J usage is TRBJ2-7; 9 bases align to TRBD1. Germline values: CDR1 MNHEY, CDR2 SMNVEV (reference sequence). The CDR3 is 15 amino acids. V was clipped by 6 bases and J by 5 bases; unmatched bases: 11. CDR3 bases: TGTGCCAGCAGCCGACCGGGACAGGGCTTCCACGAGCAGTACTTC. It yields the protein CASSRPGQGFHEQYF.

The V gene is TRBV28, the J gene TRBJ2-1, with 12 bases fitting TRBD2. Germline CDR1 MDHEN, CDR2 SYDVKM. This CDR3 has 16 amino acids. The V gene end was trimmed by 5 bases and the J gene end by 2 bases; junction bases not matched to a gene: 4. The CDR3 nucleotides read TGTGCCAGCAGTCCGTGGACTAGCGGGACCTACAATGAGCAGTTCTTC. It specifies CASSPWTSGTYNEQFF.